The TCR beta chain under discussion was sequenced for a study of T cell clonality in common variable immunodeficiency. Libraries were prepared by immunoSEQ multiplex PCR; TCRdb keeps only in-frame clonotypes and omits some of them. In total the sample includes around 57,000 clones, none of them seen once. The CDR3 is 14 amino acids. The J segment lost 6 bases and the V segment lost 6 bases, leaving 8 bases of the junction unmatched. This clone was seen many times. The CDR3 extends 3 residues past the end of the read, so its final part is completed from the germline J gene. This TCR was sampled from a person between 18 and 70 years old in good health. The chain recombines TRBV12-3 or TRBV12-4 with TRBJ1-5; 7 nucleotides agree with TRBD1. The sample consisted of peripheral blood mononuclear cells. The sequenced CDR3 bases are TGTGCCAGCAGCGGGACAGTGCGCGGTCAGCCC. Its translation is CASSGTVRGQP. The whole CDR3 sequence is CASSGTVRGQPQHF.